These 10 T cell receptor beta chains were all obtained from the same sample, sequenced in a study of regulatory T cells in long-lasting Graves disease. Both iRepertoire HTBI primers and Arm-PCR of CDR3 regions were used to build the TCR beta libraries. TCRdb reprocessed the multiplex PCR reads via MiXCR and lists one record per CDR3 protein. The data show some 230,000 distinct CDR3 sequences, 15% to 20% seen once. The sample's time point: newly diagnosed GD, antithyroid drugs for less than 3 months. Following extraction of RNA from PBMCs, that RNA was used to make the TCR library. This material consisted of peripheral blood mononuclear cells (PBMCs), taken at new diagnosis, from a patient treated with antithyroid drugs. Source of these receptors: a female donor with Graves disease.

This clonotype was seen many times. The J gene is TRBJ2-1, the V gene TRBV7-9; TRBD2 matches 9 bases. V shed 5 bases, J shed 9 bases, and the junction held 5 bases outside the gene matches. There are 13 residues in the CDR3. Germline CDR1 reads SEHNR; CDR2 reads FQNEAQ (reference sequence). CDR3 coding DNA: TGTGCCAGCAGCGCGCTAGCGGGACGTGAGCAGTTCTTC. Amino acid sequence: CASSALAGREQFF.

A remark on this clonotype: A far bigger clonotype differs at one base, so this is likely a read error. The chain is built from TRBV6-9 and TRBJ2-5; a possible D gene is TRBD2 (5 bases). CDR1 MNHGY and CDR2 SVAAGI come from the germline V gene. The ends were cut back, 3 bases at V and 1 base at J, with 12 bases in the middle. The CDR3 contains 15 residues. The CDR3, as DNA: TGTGCCAGCAGTTACGGTGAGGGATTCCAAGAGACCCAGTACTTC. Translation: CASSYGEGFQETQYF.

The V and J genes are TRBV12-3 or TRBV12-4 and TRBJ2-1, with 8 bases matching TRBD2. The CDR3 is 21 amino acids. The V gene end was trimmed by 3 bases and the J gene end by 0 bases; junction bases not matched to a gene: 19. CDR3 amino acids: CASSFPARREVPYSSYNEQFF. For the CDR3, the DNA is TGTGCCAGCAGTTTTCCCGCGAGGCGGGAGGTCCCATATAGCTCCTACAATGAGCAGTTCTTC.

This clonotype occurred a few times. CDR3 bases: TGTGCCAGCAGCAAACCCACAGGTCTTCACCCCTACGAGCAGTACTTC. Residues: CASSKPTGLHPYEQYF. The chain joins TRBV9 to TRBJ2-7; possibly TRBD1 for D (5 bases). Per the germline V gene, CDR1 is SGDLS and CDR2 is YYNGEE. This CDR3 is 16 amino acids long. V was pared by 4 bases and J by 2 bases, with 19 bases between.

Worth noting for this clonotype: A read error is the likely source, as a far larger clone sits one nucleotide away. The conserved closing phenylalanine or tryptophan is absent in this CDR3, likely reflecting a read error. CDR3 bases: TGTGCCAGCAGCTTACAGGCCTCCCGGGACAATGAAGCTTTCCTT. Protein: CASSLQASRDNEAFL. The chain recombines TRBV7-9 with TRBJ1-1, with D possibly matching TRBD1 (6 bases). Germline lookup yields CDR1 SEHNR and CDR2 FQNEAQ (reference sequence). This CDR3 is built from 15 residues. Trimming took 2 bases from V and 7 from J, leaving 17 bases between them.

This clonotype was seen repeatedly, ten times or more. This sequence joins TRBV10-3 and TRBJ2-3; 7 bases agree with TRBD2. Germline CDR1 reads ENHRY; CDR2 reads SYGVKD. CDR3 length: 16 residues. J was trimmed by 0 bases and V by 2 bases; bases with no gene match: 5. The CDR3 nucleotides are TGTGCCATCAGTGAGCCGTCTAGCGGAAGCACAGATACGCAGTATTTT. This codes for CAISEPSSGSTDTQYF.

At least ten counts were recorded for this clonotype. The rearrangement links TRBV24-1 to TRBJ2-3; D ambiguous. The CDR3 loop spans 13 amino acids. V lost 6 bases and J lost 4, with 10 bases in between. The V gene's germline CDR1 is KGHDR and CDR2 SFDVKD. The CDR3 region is CATSPGSPDTQYF. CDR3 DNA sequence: TGTGCCACCAGTCCCGGGTCTCCAGATACGCAGTATTTT.

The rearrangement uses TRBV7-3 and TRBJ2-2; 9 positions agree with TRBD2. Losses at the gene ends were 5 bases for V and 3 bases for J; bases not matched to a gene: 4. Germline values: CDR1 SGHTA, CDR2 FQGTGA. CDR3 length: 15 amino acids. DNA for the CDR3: TGTGCCAGCAGCCCCGGACTAGCGTACACCGGGGAGCTGTTTTTT. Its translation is CASSPGLAYTGELFF.

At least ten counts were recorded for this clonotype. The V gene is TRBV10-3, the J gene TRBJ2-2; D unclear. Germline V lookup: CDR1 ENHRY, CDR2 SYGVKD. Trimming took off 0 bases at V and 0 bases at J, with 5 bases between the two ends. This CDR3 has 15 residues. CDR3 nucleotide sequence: TGTGCCATCAGTGAGTCCCTAGCGAACACCGGGGAGCTGTTTTTT. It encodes CAISESLANTGELFF.

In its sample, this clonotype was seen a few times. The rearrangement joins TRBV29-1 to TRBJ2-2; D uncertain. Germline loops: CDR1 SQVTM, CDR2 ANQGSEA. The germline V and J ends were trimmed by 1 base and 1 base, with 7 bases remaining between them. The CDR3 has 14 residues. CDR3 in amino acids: CSVEVPRNTGELFF. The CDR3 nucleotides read TGCAGCGTTGAAGTTCCGAGGAACACCGGGGAGCTGTTTTTT.